Included here is one T cell receptor (beta chain) sequence, with context. This clonotype was detected a few times. What antigen it recognizes has not been identified. No base quality values were provided; no much bigger clone lies one nucleotide off. The data originate from a study of CD8+CD57+ T cells in acquired aplastic anemia (dated by TCRdb to 2016 to 2019). In terms of the full investigation: DNA extracted from sorted CD4+ and CD8+ cells had a mean of about 3.2 ug, with a range of about 0.19 to 27.4 ug. CD8+CD57+ expansion was defined as frequency above the mean frequency observed in healthy subjects. Broad study findings and their caveats: No significant difference in CD8+ Simpson's diversity was found between patients and healthy controls (P=0.060). Roughly 30 CD8+ CDR3 sequences were found to be shared between patients and controls, but these sequences appeared to be highly expressed in patients and within the immunodominant clones of the patients.

Expansion of CD8+CD57+ cells had been shown by flow cytometry in the patients chosen for sequencing. Every patient had severe acquired aplastic anemia, diagnosed using the International Study of Aplastic Anemia and Agranulocytosis and Camitta criteria. At the time blood was sampled, none of the patients had received any therapy. In this study, sorted CD4+ and CD8+ T cells from the blood of healthy subjects and of severe aplastic anemia patients had their TCR repertoires deep-sequenced. In the USA, patient enrollment took place under clinicaltrials.gov protocols 00001620, 01623167, 00001397, 00071045, 00081523 and 00961064. Ficoll-Paque density gradient centrifugation was used to isolate peripheral blood mononuclear cells. Before DNA extraction, CD4+ and CD8+ T cells were sorted by FACS or by magnetic beads. According to the germline V gene (reference sequence), CDR1 reads LNHDA and CDR2 reads SQIVND. The CDR3 holds 18 amino acids from the cysteine to the phenylalanine. Only the CDR3 region is kept as DNA, spanning 54 bases read in frame from base 1. From V the trimming removes 0 bases and from J it removes 4 bases, while the gene matches leave 8 bases of the junction unaccounted for.

Profiling of TCR beta VDJ combinations and CDR3 sequences used genomic DNA as the template. An Illumina HiSeq 2000 was used for TCR repertoire sequencing. Concerning the study's data processing: TRBV/TRBJ rearrangement plots, CDR3 size and DJ length profiles, and Simpson's diversity index were used to assess repertoires. The immunodominant clone was defined as the most abundant DNA sequence in deep sequencing data. CDR3 amino acid sequences were checked for sharing between subjects and were compared against published repertoires and the VDJdb database. The raw public reads went through TCRdb reprocessing: fastp at Q25, MiXCR clone calling, in-frame beta chains kept. One record per CDR3 amino acid sequence lists the most common genes and DNA. These V and J calls rely on TCRdb rather than the paper's analysis. Counted in this sample were under 500,000 distinct CDR3 sequences; approximately 32% of them appeared once. The ten largest clonotypes hold less than 0.85% of the sample.

The sequence came from a human donor with aplastic anemia. Sequenced: sorted CD4+, CD8+, or CD8+CD57+ T cells (not recorded which) from PBMCs. The chain is encoded by TRBV19 joined to TRBJ2-5; 13 central bases correspond to TRBD2. CDR3 region: CASSIEFRTSGGSETQYF. In nucleotides, the sequence is TGTGCCAGTAGTATAGAATTCCGGACTAGCGGGGGTTCAGAGACCCAGTACTTC.